A selection of T cell receptor beta chains follows, all from one sample in a study of blood T cell repertoires in COVID-19. This table comes from immunoSEQ multiplex PCR, and its TCRdb copy is limited to in-frame clones, with some not included. This table has 390,000 or so clones, around 87% appearing once. The sequenced sample consisted of PBMCs or T cells enriched from blood (not recorded which). These receptors all come from a woman between 45 and 60 years old who had recovered from COVID-19. CDR3s include the opening cysteine and the closing phenylalanine or tryptophan. The D gene is left open where the match is weak. Clone sizes are given selectively: once, few, many, or a class where the clone is expanded.

d_call: TRBD2; clone_size: -; v_call: TRBV7-9; j_call: TRBJ2-1; cdr3_nt: TGTGCCAGCAGCTTATCGACAACTAGCGGTTTCCTTGAGCAGTTCTTC; cdr3_aa: CASSLSTTSGFLEQFF
d_call: -; clone_size: -; v_call: TRBV2; j_call: TRBJ1-5; cdr3_nt: TGTGCCAGCAGTGCCGGCAGGGGCGGCAATCAGCCCCAGCATTTT; cdr3_aa: CASSAGRGGNQPQHF
d_call: -; clone_size: -; v_call: TRBV5-1; j_call: TRBJ2-3; cdr3_nt: TGCGCCAGCAGCTGGGGGCCGGACCACGGCACAGATACGCAGTATTTT; cdr3_aa: CASSWGPDHGTDTQYF
d_call: TRBD1; clone_size: -; v_call: TRBV5-1; j_call: TRBJ1-4; cdr3_nt: TGCGCCAGCAGAACCGGGACAGGGGATGAAAAACTGTTTTTT; cdr3_aa: CASRTGTGDEKLFF
d_call: -; clone_size: -; v_call: TRBV28; j_call: TRBJ1-2; cdr3_nt: TGTGCCAGCCAGTCGCTTGGTGAAGCTAACTATGGCTACACCTTC; cdr3_aa: CASQSLGEANYGYTF
d_call: TRBD1; clone_size: -; v_call: TRBV7-9; j_call: TRBJ1-1; cdr3_nt: TGTGCCAGCAGACAGGGGTTGGGGAACACTGAAGCTTTCTTT; cdr3_aa: CASRQGLGNTEAFF
d_call: -; clone_size: -; v_call: TRBV6-5; j_call: TRBJ1-3; cdr3_nt: TGTGCCAGCACCTACCGCGGTCTTTCCGGAAACACCATATATTTT; cdr3_aa: CASTYRGLSGNTIYF
d_call: -; clone_size: once; v_call: TRBV6-5; j_call: TRBJ2-5; cdr3_nt: TGTGCCAGCAGTTACTCATTGACAGACACTTCCCAGTACTTC; cdr3_aa: CASSYSLTDTSQYF
d_call: TRBD1; clone_size: -; v_call: TRBV20-1; j_call: TRBJ1-5; cdr3_nt: TGCAGTGCCAGTGGGGACAGGCAGCATTTT; cdr3_aa: CSASGDRQHF
d_call: -; clone_size: -; v_call: TRBV28; j_call: TRBJ2-2; cdr3_nt: TGTGCCAGCAGTAATGCAGGGTCGGCTAACACCGGGGAGCTGTTTTTT; cdr3_aa: CASSNAGSANTGELFF
d_call: TRBD1; clone_size: -; v_call: TRBV14; j_call: TRBJ1-6; cdr3_nt: TGTGCCAGCAGCCTTGTCGACAGGGGGCTTGGTTCACCCCTCCACTTT; cdr3_aa: CASSLVDRGLGSPLHF
d_call: TRBD2; clone_size: -; v_call: TRBV7-9; j_call: TRBJ2-3; cdr3_nt: TGTGCCAGCAGCTTAGGTTCTGGGACTAGATTTGCAGATACGCAGTATTTT; cdr3_aa: CASSLGSGTRFADTQYF
d_call: TRBD2; clone_size: once; v_call: TRBV28; j_call: TRBJ2-7; cdr3_nt: TGTGCCAGCAGTCCCGGGGGAGGGGCACCCGACGAGCAGTACTTC; cdr3_aa: CASSPGGGAPDEQYF
d_call: -; clone_size: once; v_call: TRBV6-6; j_call: TRBJ1-2; cdr3_nt: TGTGCCAGCAGTACACCGACTCCAACGGGGGACTATGGCTACACCTTC; cdr3_aa: CASSTPTPTGDYGYTF
d_call: -; clone_size: -; v_call: TRBV5-6; j_call: TRBJ1-5; cdr3_nt: TGTGCCAGCAGCCCCCTCTCGCGTGGAGAACGAAATAGCAATCAGCCCCAGCATTTT; cdr3_aa: CASSPLSRGERNSNQPQHF
d_call: TRBD1; clone_size: -; v_call: TRBV18; j_call: TRBJ1-2; cdr3_nt: TGTGCCAGCTCACCCCGGACAGGGGAGGATGGCTACACCTTC; cdr3_aa: CASSPRTGEDGYTF
d_call: -; clone_size: -; v_call: TRBV7-9; j_call: TRBJ1-1; cdr3_nt: TGTGCCAGCAAGGCAGGGGATTGGAACACTGAAGCTTTCTTT; cdr3_aa: CASKAGDWNTEAFF
d_call: TRBD2; clone_size: -; v_call: TRBV6-5; j_call: TRBJ2-7; cdr3_nt: TGTGCCAGCAGTACTGTGGGGGGGGACTACGAGCAGTACTTC; cdr3_aa: CASSTVGGDYEQYF
d_call: -; clone_size: -; v_call: TRBV28; j_call: TRBJ2-2; cdr3_nt: TGTGCCAGCAGTTGGGACATAGGGTTCGGGGAGCTGTTTTTT; cdr3_aa: CASSWDIGFGELFF
d_call: TRBD1; clone_size: -; v_call: TRBV2; j_call: TRBJ2-3; cdr3_nt: TGTGCCAGCAGTCCGGGACAGGTCTTCACAGATACGCAGTATTTT; cdr3_aa: CASSPGQVFTDTQYF
d_call: TRBD1; clone_size: once; v_call: TRBV3-1/TRBV3-2; j_call: TRBJ1-2; cdr3_nt: TGTGCCAGCAGCCAAGTCACTGGACAGGGTGGCTACACCTTC; cdr3_aa: CASSQVTGQGGYTF
d_call: -; clone_size: -; v_call: TRBV5-1; j_call: TRBJ1-6; cdr3_nt: TGCGCCAGCAGCTTGGGGCCAGGGTATAATTCACCCCTCCACTTT; cdr3_aa: CASSLGPGYNSPLHF
d_call: -; clone_size: -; v_call: TRBV10-1; j_call: TRBJ1-5; cdr3_nt: TGCGCCAGCAGTCCCCCGGGACAAAGCAATCAGCCCCAGCATTTT; cdr3_aa: CASSPPGQSNQPQHF
d_call: -; clone_size: -; v_call: TRBV30; j_call: TRBJ1-2; cdr3_nt: TGTGCCGGTGCCCAGGGATCATCGGTTTTCTACACCTTC; cdr3_aa: CAGAQGSSVFYTF
d_call: TRBD2; clone_size: -; v_call: TRBV7-3; j_call: TRBJ2-1; cdr3_nt: TGTGCCAGCAGCTTTCCGGGACTACCTTCCAATGAGCAGTTCTTC; cdr3_aa: CASSFPGLPSNEQFF
d_call: -; clone_size: few; v_call: TRBV28; j_call: TRBJ1-1; cdr3_nt: TGTGCCAGCAGTTCCGGGGGGCAGAACACTGAAGCTTTCTTT; cdr3_aa: CASSSGGQNTEAFF
d_call: TRBD1; clone_size: -; v_call: TRBV30; j_call: TRBJ1-5; cdr3_nt: TGTGCCTGGAGCGAGGGGACAGGCCTCAATCAGCCCCAGCATTTT; cdr3_aa: CAWSEGTGLNQPQHF
d_call: TRBD2; clone_size: -; v_call: TRBV5-1; j_call: TRBJ2-7; cdr3_nt: TGCGCCAGCAGCCCGTTCCTAGCGGGGGGCCTCTACGAGCAGTACTTC; cdr3_aa: CASSPFLAGGLYEQYF
d_call: TRBD1; clone_size: -; v_call: TRBV3-1/TRBV3-2; j_call: TRBJ1-6; cdr3_nt: TGTGCCAGCAGCCAAGATGGGACAGGGGGCTCAACCCTCCACTTT; cdr3_aa: CASSQDGTGGSTLHF
d_call: -; clone_size: -; v_call: TRBV11-2; j_call: TRBJ2-7; cdr3_nt: TGTGCCAGCAGCTTCCGACAGGGGACTACCTACGAGCAGTACTTC; cdr3_aa: CASSFRQGTTYEQYF
d_call: -; clone_size: -; v_call: TRBV7-2; j_call: TRBJ2-7; cdr3_nt: TGTGCCAGCAGCGAAAGCCCCCCCCGGGGAACCGAGCAGTACTTC; cdr3_aa: CASSESPPRGTEQYF
d_call: TRBD1; clone_size: -; v_call: TRBV27; j_call: TRBJ1-1; cdr3_nt: TGTGCCAGCAGCCAAACAGGGGTTTACACTGAAGCTTTCTTT; cdr3_aa: CASSQTGVYTEAFF
d_call: TRBD2; clone_size: -; v_call: TRBV13; j_call: TRBJ2-3; cdr3_nt: TGTGCCAGCAGCCGACGCGGGACTAGCTATGCAGATACGCAGTATTTT; cdr3_aa: CASSRRGTSYADTQYF
d_call: -; clone_size: -; v_call: TRBV7-8; j_call: TRBJ1-2; cdr3_nt: TGTGCCAGCAGCTTTAGAGACACCCAAAGGGGCTACACCTTC; cdr3_aa: CASSFRDTQRGYTF
d_call: TRBD1; clone_size: -; v_call: TRBV4-2; j_call: TRBJ1-1; cdr3_nt: TGTGCCAGCAGCCAAGGTACGGACAGGTTGGACACTGAAGCTTTCTTT; cdr3_aa: CASSQGTDRLDTEAFF
d_call: -; clone_size: -; v_call: TRBV29-1; j_call: TRBJ1-1; cdr3_nt: TGCAGCGTTGAAGGGGGGGGCGATGAAGCTTTCTTT; cdr3_aa: CSVEGGGDEAFF
d_call: TRBD1; clone_size: few; v_call: TRBV7-9; j_call: TRBJ1-5; cdr3_nt: TGTGCCAGCAGCTTAACGGGACAGGGCAATCAGCCCCAGCATTTT; cdr3_aa: CASSLTGQGNQPQHF
d_call: -; clone_size: -; v_call: TRBV4-1; j_call: TRBJ1-1; cdr3_nt: TGCGCCAGCAGCCATCCTGGGAGGGAAGCTTTCTTT; cdr3_aa: CASSHPGREAFF
d_call: TRBD1; clone_size: -; v_call: TRBV28; j_call: TRBJ1-2; cdr3_nt: TGTGCCAGCAGTCCTCACAGGGGAAGCGGCTATGGCTACACCTTC; cdr3_aa: CASSPHRGSGYGYTF
d_call: -; clone_size: -; v_call: TRBV28; j_call: TRBJ1-4; cdr3_nt: TGTGCCAGCAGAATAGGGGTGGAAAAACTGTTTTTT; cdr3_aa: CASRIGVEKLFF
d_call: -; clone_size: few; v_call: TRBV24-1; j_call: TRBJ2-1; cdr3_nt: TGTGCCACCAGTGATACGGGTATTAAGAACTACAATGAGCAGTTCTTC; cdr3_aa: CATSDTGIKNYNEQFF